The TCR beta chain under discussion was sequenced for a study of shared clonotypes between healthy human individuals. The repertoire was sequenced with immunoSEQ multiplex PCR; TCRdb's copy has only in-frame clones and lacks some. The sample records some 2,100,000 clones, approximately 96% being singletons. Germline lookup yields CDR1 KGHSH and CDR2 LQKENI. V lost 0 bases and J 3 bases, leaving 13 bases between the germline ends. The length of the CDR3 is 16 residues. The specimen was naive CD4+ T cells sorted from blood. Subset of the sample: CD45RA+ positively selected. V usage is TRBV18 and J usage is TRBJ2-3; D assignment may be TRBD1 or TRBD2 (6 bases each). This clonotype was sampled from a young man in good health. The CDR3 here is CASSPPRLGGTDTQYF. The CDR3 DNA reads TGTGCCAGCTCACCACCGCGGCTAGGGGGGACAGATACGCAGTATTTT. Full variable domain (rest looked up from reference TRBV18 and TRBJ2-3): NAGVMQNPRHLVRRRGQEARLRCSPMKGHSHVYWYRQLPEEGLKFMVYLQKENIIDESGMPKERFSAEFPKEGPSILRIQQVVRGDSAAYFCASSPPRLGGTDTQYFGPGTRLTVL.